What follows are 9 T cell receptor beta chains derived from one specimen sequenced in a study of PD-1 blockade in mismatch repair-deficient tumors. Profiling relied on immunoSEQ multiplex PCR, and the TCRdb table lists in-frame clones only, not all of them. The sample carries around 100,000 clones, 82% recorded once. The source was peripheral blood, collected about 36 weeks after starting pembrolizumab. These receptors were obtained from an adult with mismatch repair-deficient cancer.

This clone was observed once. The V call is TRBV5-6, the J call TRBJ2-1; a possible D gene is TRBD2 (6 bases). CDR1 and CDR2 from the germline V gene are SGHDT and YYEEEE. Trimming took off 7 bases at V and 3 bases at J, with 17 bases between the two ends. There are 15 residues in the CDR3. CDR3 amino acids: CASGWRASHYNEQFF. For the CDR3, the DNA is TGTGCCAGCGGCTGGAGGGCTAGTCACTACAATGAGCAGTTCTTC.

The chain couples TRBV5-1 to TRBJ2-6; tentatively, D is TRBD1 (6 bases). V was trimmed by 1 base and J by 0 bases, leaving 20 bases between them. Germline assignment: CDR1 SGHRS and CDR2 YFSETQ. The CDR3 spans 20 residues. CDR3 in DNA: TGCGCCAGCAGCTTGTTGGGTCCGCCGGTAGGGGGCTCTGGGGCCAACGTCCTGACTTTC. It yields the protein CASSLLGPPVGGSGANVLTF.

The CDR3 here is CASSRDLDTQYF. The CDR3 DNA is TGTGCCAGCAGCCGAGACTTGGATACGCAGTATTTT. The chain carries TRBV5-4 and TRBJ2-3, with D unclear. The germline gives CDR1 SGHNT, CDR2 YYREEE (reference sequence). The CDR3 is 12 amino acids. Deletions cut 4 bases from V and 6 bases from J, with 9 bases between.

The genes are TRBV6-6 and TRBJ2-7; 8 bases are a match to TRBD2. The CDR3 covers 15 residues. After removal of 7 bases from V and 4 bases from J, the junction contained 12 bases not matched to a gene. CDR1 MNHNY and CDR2 SVGAGI come from the germline V gene (reference sequence). The CDR3 sequence is CASTDREGGPYEQYF. DNA of the CDR3: TGTGCCAGCACCGACCGGGAGGGAGGGCCTTACGAGCAGTACTTC.

This chain links TRBV7-2 with TRBJ2-1, with 7 bases identical to TRBD1. Germline V gene data show CDR1 as SGHTA and CDR2 as FQGNSA. This CDR3 spans 15 amino acids. Unmatched junction bases numbered 9, after V lost 4 bases and J lost 6 bases. This CDR3 is CASSSRQGTGNEQFF. The CDR3 DNA is TGTGCCAGCAGCTCACGACAGGGTACCGGCAATGAGCAGTTCTTC.

This chain connects TRBV10-3 to TRBJ2-2; TRBD1 matches at 9 bases. The CDR3 length is 16 residues. Germline V gene sequence: CDR1 ENHRY, CDR2 SYGVKD. With V trimmed by 2 bases and J by 6 bases, 7 bases remained unmatched. The CDR3 nucleotides are TGTGCCATCAGTGAGAAACAGGGGGCCGGGGCCGGGGAGCTGTTTTTT. It is translated as CAISEKQGAGAGELFF.

This clone was seen once. The rearrangement links TRBV5-1 to TRBJ2-3, with D perhaps matching TRBD2 (6 bases). V lost 0 bases and J lost 1, with 9 bases in between. The CDR3 runs to 15 residues. The germline V gene has CDR1 SGHRS and CDR2 YFSETQ. The CDR3 region is CASSLAGDGTDTQYF. DNA for the CDR3: TGCGCCAGCAGCTTGGCGGGGGACGGCACAGATACGCAGTATTTT.

This chain joins TRBV2 and TRBJ1-5; the D is unclear. Deletions cut 0 bases from V and 10 bases from J, with 13 bases between. The CDR3 runs 14 residues. Germline assignment: CDR1 SNHLY and CDR2 FYNNEI. CDR3 coding DNA: TGTGCCAGCAGTGAAGCGCTTAGGGCGACCCCCCAGCATTTT. Translated: CASSEALRATPQHF.

Written as DNA, the CDR3 is TGTGCCAGCAGCTTGTTGGAGACTAGCGGGTCCCTCACAGATACGCAGTATTTT. Amino acids: CASSLLETSGSLTDTQYF. The chain is built from TRBV5-4 and TRBJ2-3; 10 bases are shared with TRBD2. The CDR3 extends over 18 amino acids. J gave up 2 bases and V 1 base, and 10 bases lay outside the gene matches. Germline values: CDR1 SGHNT, CDR2 YYREEE (reference sequence).